These 25 T cell receptor beta chains originate from one sample sequenced in a study of cytomegalovirus exposure and HLA in healthy donors. PCR was performed using 60 Vbeta and 13 Jbeta primers. Profiled with immunoSEQ multiplex PCR; TCRdb holds only in-frame clones, not every one. The table lists more than 100,000 clones, 80% of them singletons, with around 8% in the top ten. Sequencing was carried out using PBMCs. The origin of the receptors is a female donor in good health and CMV-seropositive.

This chain joins TRBV7-9 and TRBJ2-2, with D possibly being TRBD2 (5 bases). The CDR3 totals 16 residues. Germline V gene sequence: CDR1 SEHNR, CDR2 FQNEAQ (reference sequence). V shed 5 bases and J shed 4 bases, with 17 bases lying between them. The DNA of the CDR3 is TGTGCCAGCAGCGCCGCGGGTAGCCGAGGCACCGGGGAGCTGTTTTTT. It codes for CASSAAGSRGTGELFF.

Only one count was recorded for this clone. J is TRBJ1-6 and V is TRBV10-3; 7 bases fit TRBD1. The CDR3 has 16 amino acids. J was trimmed by 6 bases and V by 4 bases; bases with no gene match: 9. In germline, CDR1 is ENHRY, CDR2 SYGVKD. This CDR3 is CAISGRDSGFNSPLHF. The CDR3 nucleotides are TGTGCCATCAGTGGAAGGGACAGCGGCTTTAATTCACCCCTCCACTTT.

The chain employs TRBV18 and TRBJ1-2; 8 bases match TRBD1. This CDR3 is 13 amino acids long. From germline, CDR1 is KGHSH and CDR2 LQKENI. The J segment lost 4 bases and the V segment lost 3 bases, leaving 1 base of the junction unmatched. Here the CDR3 reads CASSPDRVYGYTF. CDR3 nucleotide sequence: TGTGCCAGCTCACCGGACAGGGTCTATGGCTACACCTTC.

This clone was detected only a few times. This chain connects TRBV4-3 to TRBJ1-1, with D uncertain. The germline V gene has CDR1 LGHNA and CDR2 YSLEER. The CDR3 totals 16 residues. The ends were cut back, 0 bases at V and 4 bases at J, with 15 bases in the middle. CDR3 protein: CASSQDLRWRVTEAFF. In nucleotides, the CDR3 is TGCGCCAGCAGCCAAGACCTCCGGTGGAGGGTCACTGAAGCTTTCTTT.

The chain is built from TRBV6-5 and TRBJ1-3, with D possibly being TRBD1 (5 bases). Germline CDR1 and CDR2: MNHEY and SVGAGI. Trimming removed 5 bases at V and 1 base at J, with 9 bases between. The CDR3 spans 14 residues. The CDR3 DNA reads as TGTGCCAGCAGTGACCAGGGTTCTGGAAACACCATATATTTT. This codes for CASSDQGSGNTIYF.

This clone has just one count. The rearrangement links TRBV7-3 to TRBJ2-1; 11 bases fit TRBD2. Germline V gene data show CDR1 as SGHTA and CDR2 as FQGTGA. J gave up 4 bases and V 2 bases, and 1 base lay outside the gene matches. The CDR3 runs to 15 residues. The CDR3 nucleotides read TGTGCCAGCAGCTTACTAGCGGGGGGTTACAATGAGCAGTTCTTC. Translating it yields CASSLLAGGYNEQFF.

This chain joins TRBV6-5 and TRBJ2-7; 7 bases fit TRBD1. CDR3 length equals 15 residues. Per germline, CDR1 MNHEY and CDR2 SVGAGI. The ends lost 6 bases at V and 1 base at J; junction bases unmatched: 9. The DNA of the CDR3 is TGTGCCAGCAGGCGAGGGACAGCGAATTCCTACGAGCAGTACTTC. Its translation: CASRRGTANSYEQYF.

The chain is built from TRBV30 and TRBJ2-5, with a tentative D call TRBD1 (5 bases). Gene TRBJ2-7 matches the end of the DNA better, so the J call may be wrong. CDR3 length equals 15 residues. The germline CDR1 and CDR2 sequences are GTSNPN and SVGIG (reference sequence). Here the CDR3 DNA reads TGTGCCTGTTCGCCCTTTGGGGCGAGCTCCTACGAGCAGTACTTC. It encodes CACSPFGASSYEQYF.

The chain has TRBV5-1 and TRBJ1-2; 7 bases line up with TRBD1. This CDR3 spans 14 amino acids. Germline trimming cut 0 bases from V and 8 bases from J; bases unmatched to any gene: 7. Germline V lookup: CDR1 SGHRS, CDR2 YFSETQ. The CDR3 bases are TGCGCCAGCAGCTTGGTCCTAGGACAGGAGGGCTACACCTTC. It encodes CASSLVLGQEGYTF.

This sequence joins TRBV6-5 and TRBJ1-1; TRBD1 might be the D (5 bases). The V end lost 4 bases, the J end lost 3 bases, and 15 bases lay between the germline ends. This CDR3 is built from 15 residues. The germline V gene has CDR1 MNHEY and CDR2 SVGAGI. CDR3 bases: TGTGCCAGCAGTTCAAGAGGCCGGGGGGACACTGAAGCTTTCTTT. It yields the protein CASSSRGRGDTEAFF.

The CDR3 sequence is CASGLVSGTGGGGTEAFF. The CDR3 DNA is TGTGCTAGTGGTTTGGTCTCCGGGACAGGGGGCGGTGGCACTGAAGCTTTCTTT. The chain links TRBV12-5 to TRBJ1-1; 12 bases line up with TRBD1. The CDR3 is 18 amino acids. Germline-derived CDR1 and CDR2 are LGHNT and FRNRAP. V gave up 0 bases and J gave up 4 bases; unmatched junction bases: 9.

The rearrangement links TRBV28 to TRBJ2-1; D possibly corresponds to TRBD1 (6 bases). Germline CDR1 is MDHEN and CDR2 is SYDVKM. The CDR3 runs to 14 residues. Trimming removed 8 bases at V and 2 bases at J, with 13 bases between. The CDR3 DNA follows: TGTGCCAGCTCAGGGGCTAGGGCCTACAATGAGCAGTTCTTC. This translates into CASSGARAYNEQFF.

The rearrangement links TRBV21-1 to TRBJ2-4; the table names TRBD2, a call not compared with the DNA. TRBV21-1 is annotated as a pseudogene. The CDR3 runs to 19 residues. This CDR3 reads CASSKVLDCSGGHKNIQYF. For the CDR3, the DNA is TGTGCCAGCAGCAAAGTCCTTGATTGCAGCGGGGGGCATAAAAACATTCAGTACTTC.

This sequence joins TRBV19 and TRBJ2-7, with 7 nucleotides matching TRBD2. V dropped 6 bases and J dropped 8; count of bases not matched to a gene: 10. Germline V gives CDR1 LNHDA, CDR2 SQIVND (reference sequence). The CDR3 is 13 amino acids. The CDR3 sequence is CASRGRASEKQYF. The CDR3 nucleotides read TGTGCCAGTAGAGGGAGGGCTAGCGAAAAGCAGTACTTC.

This CDR3 reads CASKLRGTPTSYEQYF. The DNA for the CDR3 is TGTGCCAGCAAACTCAGGGGGACGCCAACCTCCTACGAGCAGTACTTC. The J gene is TRBJ2-7, the V gene TRBV7-2, with 7 bases that match TRBD1. CDR3 length equals 16 residues. V shed 7 bases, J shed 0 bases, and the junction held 12 bases outside the gene matches. Germline loops: CDR1 SGHTA, CDR2 FQGNSA.

The chain employs TRBV5-1 and TRBJ1-1; TRBD1 matches 7 bases. V trimming: 3 bases; J trimming: 8 bases; junction bases outside the gene matches: 7. CDR1 and CDR2 (germline): SGHRS, YFSETQ. The length of the CDR3 is 13 residues. The CDR3 spells CASSSGTEREAFF. For the CDR3, the DNA is TGCGCCAGCAGCTCCGGGACAGAAAGGGAAGCTTTCTTT.

CDR3 residues: CSARRTANTEAFF. The CDR3 region has the DNA TGCAGCGCCAGACGGACAGCGAACACTGAAGCTTTCTTT. The chain recombines TRBV29-1 with TRBJ1-1, with a possible D match to TRBD1 (6 bases). Trimming removed 7 bases at V and 1 base at J, with 13 bases between. The CDR3 spans 13 residues. Germline CDR1 is SQVTM and CDR2 is ANQGSEA.

This chain links TRBV4-1 with TRBJ2-2, with 11 bases fitting TRBD2. In germline, CDR1 is MGHRA, CDR2 YSYEKL. CDR3 length: 19 amino acids. Losses at the gene ends were 3 bases for V and 4 bases for J; bases not matched to a gene: 13. The CDR3 sequence is CASSQIPGLADWGTGELFF. CDR3 in DNA: TGCGCCAGCAGCCAGATACCGGGACTAGCGGACTGGGGCACCGGGGAGCTGTTTTTT.

J is TRBJ1-5 and V is TRBV28; D gene unclear. Per germline, CDR1 MDHEN and CDR2 SYDVKM. Trimming took off 2 bases at V and 9 bases at J, with 14 bases between the two ends. The CDR3 is 14 residues long. CDR3 in amino acids: CASSLNGRGRPQHF. Written as DNA, the CDR3 is TGTGCCAGCAGTTTAAACGGTCGTGGGCGGCCCCAGCATTTT.

This rearrangement joins TRBV4-1 to TRBJ2-5, with 7 bases fitting TRBD1. CDR1 is MGHRA, CDR2 YSYEKL, per germline. CDR3 length equals 15 residues. Losses at the gene ends were 4 bases for V and 1 base for J; bases not matched to a gene: 6. The CDR3 protein is CASSPPGQPQETQYF. The CDR3, as DNA: TGCGCCAGCAGCCCCCCGGGACAGCCCCAAGAGACCCAGTACTTC.

J is TRBJ1-5 and V is TRBV10-2; D remains unclear. V dropped 0 bases and J dropped 6 bases, with 15 bases sitting between them. The V gene's germline CDR1 is WSHSY and CDR2 SAAADI. The CDR3 is 16 residues long. The CDR3 DNA follows: TGCGCCAGCAGTGAGTCGGCTGGCATCCGGGGTCAGCCCCAGCATTTT. Encoded protein: CASSESAGIRGQPQHF.

The chain uses TRBV9 and TRBJ2-7, with D possibly matching TRBD1 (5 bases). CDR3 length: 14 amino acids. Germline-derived CDR1 and CDR2 are SGDLS and YYNGEE. V was trimmed by 6 bases and J by 5 bases, leaving 18 bases between them. The DNA of the CDR3 is TGTGCCAGCACTGAGACGTCAGGGTTCCACGAGCAGTACTTC. Translated: CASTETSGFHEQYF. Full variable domain (outside the CDR3, taken from reference TRBV9 and TRBJ2-7): DSGVTQTPKHLITATGQRVTLRCSPRSGDLSVYWYQQSLDQGLQFLIQYYNGEERAKGNILERFSAQQFPDLHSELNLSSLELGDSALYFCASTETSGFHEQYFGPGTRLTVT.

The chain links TRBV27 to TRBJ1-1; 7 nucleotides agree with TRBD1. This CDR3 has 14 residues. In germline, CDR1 is MNHEY, CDR2 SMNVEV (reference sequence). The V and J ends lost 5 bases and 0 bases, in that order; junction bases with no gene match: 3. The CDR3 spells CASSQGVVNTEAFF. The CDR3 nucleotides read TGTGCCAGCAGTCAGGGGGTGGTGAACACTGAAGCTTTCTTT.

The chain employs TRBV5-8 and TRBJ2-2; 7 nucleotides line up with TRBD2. Per the germline V gene, CDR1 is SGHTS and CDR2 is YDEGEE. Trimming removed 4 bases from V and 5 bases from J; junction bases left unmatched: 8. The CDR3 sequence is 15 residues long. The CDR3 DNA is TGTGCCAGCAGCCTCTCCCGGGGGGTGACCGGGGAGCTGTTTTTT. It codes for CASSLSRGVTGELFF.

The chain employs TRBV19 and TRBJ1-1; a possible D gene is TRBD1 (5 bases). V lost 1 base to trimming and J lost 4 bases, with 13 bases between them. Germline V gene lookup returns CDR1 LNHDA and CDR2 SQIVND (reference sequence). CDR3 length: 15 residues. The CDR3 sequence is CASSIASPGGTEAFF. The CDR3 region has the DNA TGTGCCAGTAGTATAGCCTCCCCCGGGGGCACTGAAGCTTTCTTT.